What follows describes a single TCR beta chain. Profiled with immunoSEQ multiplex PCR; TCRdb holds only in-frame clones, not every one. The sample comprises tens of thousands of clones, approximately 96% of which are singletons, and roughly 0.7% rests with the top ten. The data were taken from a study of circulating and synovial CD4+ cells in juvenile arthritis. Samples derive from patients with active juvenile idiopathic arthritis. This CDR3 comprises 12 residues. The trim removed 7 bases at V and 7 bases at J, leaving 6 bases unmatched. CDR1 is LNHDA and CDR2 is SQIVND in the germline V gene (reference sequence).

V is TRBV19 and J is TRBJ2-7; 8 positions agree with TRBD2. This TCR derives from a human donor with juvenile idiopathic arthritis. Specimen: CD4+ T cells from blood. The CDR3 region is CASTLAGREQYF. In DNA form, the CDR3 reads TGTGCCAGTACTTTAGCGGGGCGGGAGCAGTACTTC.